Listed here are 28 T cell receptor beta chains from one sample, sequenced in a study of response to subunit inactivated influenza vaccine (dated by TCRdb to the late 2010s). Library prep was done by RT-PCR. Sequencing was performed on an Illumina HiSeq 2500. TCRdb trimmed public reads at Q25 via fastp, called clones via MiXCR and kept in-frame beta chains. For every CDR3 protein sequence, its rows merge into one entry that carries the most common genes and DNA. In all, the sample holds around 480,000 distinct CDR3 sequences, and 16% of those were seen once. Roughly 3.1% of the sample is held by the ten biggest clonotypes. Material: CD4+ T cells sorted from PBMCs, obtained roughly 24 months after vaccination. The receptors stem from a man in his fifties or sixties who received an inactivated influenza vaccine. Donor details come from another sample of the same person, matched by shared clones.

This clonotype was picked up a small number of times. The chain uses TRBV29-1 and TRBJ2-3; D is ambiguous. The V end lost 6 bases, the J end lost 5 bases, and 15 bases lay between the germline ends. There are 13 residues in the CDR3. Germline CDR1 reads SQVTM; CDR2 reads ANQGSEA. The chain's CDR3 is CSVLALAGDTQYF. DNA of the CDR3: TGCAGCGTCCTCGCCTTAGCAGGAGATACGCAGTATTTT.

This sequence joins TRBV6-1 and TRBJ1-5; 9 bases line up with TRBD1. The ends lost 6 bases at V and 1 base at J; junction bases unmatched: 4. The CDR3 sequence is 15 residues long. Germline-derived CDR1 and CDR2 are MNHNS and SASEGT. The CDR3 region is CASSRGQGSNQPQHF. The CDR3, as DNA: TGTGCCAGCAGCAGAGGACAGGGGAGCAATCAGCCCCAGCATTTT.

This clonotype was seen a handful of times. The chain is built from TRBV5-1 and TRBJ2-1; D is unclear. Looked up from germline, CDR1 is SGHRS and CDR2 is YFSETQ. The V gene lost 1 base and the J gene lost 8 bases, with 7 bases spanning the gap. CDR3 size: 12 residues. The CDR3: CASSLSLDEQFF. The CDR3 region has the DNA TGCGCCAGCAGCTTGTCATTGGATGAGCAGTTCTTC.

In this sample, this clonotype turned up a few times. V usage is TRBV20-1 and J usage is TRBJ1-1; 8 bases align to TRBD1. Germline V lookup: CDR1 DFQATT, CDR2 SNEGSKA (reference sequence). The CDR3 has 14 residues. The V and J ends lost 6 bases and 1 base, in that order; junction bases with no gene match: 7. CDR3 sequence reads: CSAFDRGWNTEAFF. DNA for the CDR3: TGCAGTGCGTTTGACAGGGGATGGAACACTGAAGCTTTCTTT.

The V call is TRBV7-9, the J call TRBJ2-3, with 8 bases identical to TRBD2. J gave up 1 base and V 5 bases, and 5 bases lay outside the gene matches. Germline assignment: CDR1 SEHNR and CDR2 FQNEAQ (reference sequence). This CDR3 has 15 residues. The CDR3 DNA follows: TGTGCCAGCAGCCCCGGGACTAGGGGCACAGATACGCAGTATTTT. The encoded protein is CASSPGTRGTDTQYF.

This clonotype was observed a handful of times. The chain recombines TRBV20-1 with TRBJ1-1, with D possibly matching TRBD1 (6 bases). The length of the CDR3 is 13 residues. V shed 3 bases and J shed 0 bases, with 8 bases lying between them. The germline CDR1 and CDR2 sequences are DFQATT and SNEGSKA (reference sequence). The CDR3 coding sequence is TGCAGTGCTAGCCGGACAGTGAACACTGAAGCTTTCTTT. Amino acid sequence: CSASRTVNTEAFF.

CDR3 protein: CASSLAPGMGTDTQYF. DNA for the CDR3: TGTGCCAGCAGTTTAGCCCCGGGGATGGGCACAGATACGCAGTATTTT. J is TRBJ2-3 and V is TRBV12-3 or TRBV12-4; D is perhaps TRBD2 (5 bases). The CDR3 has 16 amino acids. Trimming pared 0 bases from V and 1 base from J, leaving 11 bases between.

The sample holds many counts of this clonotype. The chain recombines TRBV29-1 with TRBJ2-5; TRBD2 matches at 9 bases. CDR3 length: 14 residues. Germline values: CDR1 SQVTM, CDR2 ANQGSEA. Germline trimming cut 2 bases from V and 2 bases from J; bases unmatched to any gene: 3. The CDR3 nucleotides read TGCAGCGTTGAACGCCTAGCGGGACAAGAGACCCAGTACTTC. Translating it yields CSVERLAGQETQYF.

The CDR3 region is CASSQTSRTAQYF. The CDR3 DNA reads TGTGCCAGCAGCCAGACTTCTCGGACTGCCCAGTACTTC. J is TRBJ2-5 and V is TRBV6-2 or TRBV6-3; D might be TRBD2 (5 bases). CDR1 is MNHEY, CDR2 SVGEGT, per germline. The CDR3 length is 13 residues. Trimming shortened V by 6 bases and J by 9 bases, and 17 bases separated the two germline ends.

The rearrangement uses TRBV5-5 and TRBJ1-6; weak D call: TRBD1 (6 bases). Trimming shortened V by 2 bases and J by 13 bases, and 16 bases separated the two germline ends. The CDR3 extends over 14 amino acids. Germline-derived CDR1 and CDR2 are SGHKS and YYEKEE (reference sequence). Written as DNA, the CDR3 is TGTGCCAGCAGCTTACGCCAGGGGAATGACCCCCTCCACTTT. Its translation: CASSLRQGNDPLHF.

V and J are TRBV12-3 or TRBV12-4 and TRBJ1-4; 9 nucleotides align to TRBD1. The V and J ends lost 5 bases and 8 bases, in that order; junction bases with no gene match: 15. The CDR3 has 17 residues. CDR3: CASSPRPGTGIAEKLFF. The CDR3 DNA reads TGTGCCAGCAGTCCGCGTCCCGGGACAGGGATCGCAGAAAAACTGTTTTTT.

This clonotype was recorded at least ten times. The V gene is TRBV11-1, the J gene TRBJ2-6; 9 bases map to TRBD1. J gave up 2 bases and V 2 bases, and 7 bases lay outside the gene matches. Germline lookup yields CDR1 SGHAT and CDR2 FQDESV (reference sequence). The CDR3 length is 18 residues. The CDR3 is CASSLNRDRAPGANVLTF. The CDR3 DNA sequence: TGTGCCAGCAGCTTAAATCGGGACAGGGCTCCTGGGGCCAACGTCCTGACTTTC.

This clonotype has just a few counts. The V call is TRBV10-3, the J call TRBJ1-1; the match to TRBD1 covers 8 bases. Germline-derived CDR1 and CDR2 are ENHRY and SYGVKD. The CDR3 contains 16 residues. J gave up 10 bases and V 3 bases, and 16 bases lay outside the gene matches. Here the CDR3 reads CAISDSSGGGPRAAFF. CDR3 DNA sequence: TGTGCCATCAGTGACTCGTCAGGGGGCGGCCCACGGGCAGCTTTCTTT.

J is TRBJ2-2 and V is TRBV29-1, with D perhaps TRBD2 (5 bases). V was clipped by 5 bases and J by 3 bases, with 13 bases between them. Looked up from germline, CDR1 is SQVTM and CDR2 is ANQGSEA. This CDR3 region has 14 residues. Here the CDR3 DNA reads TGCAGCGTTTCTCCGGGGTTGGACACCGGGGAGCTGTTTTTT. Amino acid sequence: CSVSPGLDTGELFF.

This clonotype was recorded a few times. The chain employs TRBV20-1 and TRBJ1-1; no definite D call. The CDR3 extends over 15 amino acids. V dropped 6 bases and J dropped 1 base, with 18 bases sitting between them. Germline CDR1 is DFQATT and CDR2 is SNEGSKA (reference sequence). CDR3 residues: CSAPTDGLKNTEAFF. CDR3 nucleotides: TGCAGTGCCCCGACTGATGGACTTAAGAACACTGAAGCTTTCTTT.

The CDR3 sequence: CASRDRGQFQPQHF. CDR3 in DNA: TGTGCCAGCAGGGACAGGGGGCAATTTCAGCCCCAGCATTTT. The chain recombines TRBV2 with TRBJ1-5; 11 nucleotides line up with TRBD1. V lost 6 bases, J lost 6 bases, and 4 bases stayed unmatched. This CDR3 is built from 14 residues. Per the germline V gene, CDR1 is SNHLY and CDR2 is FYNNEI.

This clonotype was counted many times. The J gene is TRBJ2-1, the V gene TRBV18, with D perhaps matching TRBD2 (6 bases). From germline, CDR1 is KGHSH and CDR2 LQKENI. Trimming left V 0 bases short and J 9 bases short, with 18 bases between. There are 16 residues in the CDR3. The CDR3, as DNA: TGTGCCAGCTCACCACCGGGACTGCCCCCGTCGGGTGAGCAGTTCTTC. Translated, it gives CASSPPGLPPSGEQFF.

This clonotype was detected a few times. This CDR3 is CASSPRDTAEKLFF. CDR3 DNA sequence: TGTGCCAGCAGTCCCCGGGACACAGCGGAAAAACTGTTTTTT. The V and J genes are TRBV12-3 or TRBV12-4 and TRBJ1-4, with D possibly matching TRBD1 (6 bases). V gave up 5 bases and J gave up 8 bases, with 15 bases separating them. The CDR3 is made up of 14 amino acids.

The rearrangement uses TRBV6-6 and TRBJ1-5, with D unresolved. The CDR3 runs to 12 residues. Trimming left V 5 bases short and J 6 bases short, with 8 bases between. Germline lookup yields CDR1 MNHNY and CDR2 SVGAGI (reference sequence). The CDR3 nucleotides are TGTGCCAGCAGTCCACCAGGTCAGCCCCAGCATTTT. This translates into CASSPPGQPQHF.

The rearrangement uses TRBV10-3 and TRBJ1-2; D remains unclear. The V end lost 8 bases, the J end lost 6 bases, and 13 bases lay between the germline ends. The CDR3 contains 12 residues. Looked up from germline, CDR1 is ENHRY and CDR2 is SYGVKD. The CDR3: CAIGSIVDGYTF. The CDR3 DNA reads TGTGCCATCGGGAGCATTGTGGATGGCTACACCTTC.

This clonotype has just a few counts. This chain uses TRBV9 with TRBJ2-7; D unresolved. Germline lookup yields CDR1 SGDLS and CDR2 YYNGEE. There are 16 residues in the CDR3. Between the trimmed V and J ends, which lost 3 bases and 2 bases, there was a span of 18 bases. CDR3 nucleotide sequence: TGTGCCAGCAGCGGAATGAGACATCGACCTACCTACGAGCAGTACTTC. The encoded protein is CASSGMRHRPTYEQYF.

The chain combines TRBV7-2 with TRBJ2-7, with TRBD2 identical over 10 bases. With V trimmed by 5 bases and J by 0 bases, 7 bases remained unmatched. Germline V gene lookup returns CDR1 SGHTA and CDR2 FQGNSA. The CDR3 extends over 16 amino acids. This chain's CDR3 is CASSRTSGISSYEQYF. The CDR3 DNA reads as TGTGCCAGCAGCCGTACTAGCGGGATTAGCTCCTACGAGCAGTACTTC.

The CDR3 coding sequence is TGTGCCAGCAGCTCAAGGACAGGTCCCTCTGGAAACACCATATATTTT. This translates into CASSSRTGPSGNTIYF. This rearrangement joins TRBV7-2 to TRBJ1-3, with 7 bases that match TRBD1. V lost 4 bases to trimming and J lost 0 bases; unmatched junction nucleotides: 6. The germline gives CDR1 SGHTA, CDR2 FQGNSA. The CDR3 spans 16 residues.

The chain recombines TRBV20-1 with TRBJ2-7; D possibly corresponds to TRBD2 (5 bases). This CDR3 spans 14 amino acids. V was trimmed by 6 bases and J by 0 bases, leaving 15 bases between them. Germline values: CDR1 DFQATT, CDR2 SNEGSKA (reference sequence). CDR3 region: CSATSPGSSYEQYF. The CDR3 region has the DNA TGCAGTGCCACGTCCCCGGGGAGCTCCTACGAGCAGTACTTC.

This chain joins TRBV7-8 and TRBJ2-4; D is perhaps TRBD2 (5 bases). Germline V gene sequence: CDR1 SGHVS, CDR2 FQNEAQ. The V gene lost 2 bases and the J gene lost 7 bases, with 15 bases spanning the gap. The CDR3 is made up of 15 amino acids. The CDR3 sequence: CASSLTPGRVNIQYF. For the CDR3, the DNA is TGTGCCAGCAGCTTAACCCCCGGGCGGGTGAACATTCAGTACTTC.

This clonotype was detected many times. The chain employs TRBV6-1 and TRBJ2-4; D remains unclear. Looked up from germline, CDR1 is MNHNS and CDR2 is SASEGT. V lost 6 bases to trimming and J lost 0 bases, with 9 bases between them. CDR3 size: 14 residues. The CDR3 DNA sequence: TGTGCCAGCAGCTCAGCTCTAGCCAAAAACATTCAGTACTTC. This encodes CASSSALAKNIQYF.

Many counts were recorded for this clonotype. The chain links TRBV5-4 to TRBJ2-2, with 13 bases lining up with TRBD2. V trimming: 4 bases; J trimming: 7 bases; junction bases outside the gene matches: 7. Germline V gives CDR1 SGHNT, CDR2 YYREEE (reference sequence). CDR3 length: 16 residues. The CDR3: CASSQRTSGSVGELFF. The CDR3 DNA sequence: TGTGCCAGCAGCCAACGGACTAGCGGGAGTGTCGGGGAGCTGTTTTTT.

This clonotype was recorded many times. The rearrangement joins TRBV7-2 to TRBJ2-7; D perhaps matches TRBD2 (6 bases). This CDR3 region has 15 residues. Trimming left V 1 base short and J 3 bases short, with 13 bases between. The germline V gene encodes CDR1 SGHTA and CDR2 FQGNSA. The CDR3 DNA reads as TGTGCCAGCAGCTTAGATCGCGCGGGAAGCTACGAGCAGTACTTC. Translating gives CASSLDRAGSYEQYF.